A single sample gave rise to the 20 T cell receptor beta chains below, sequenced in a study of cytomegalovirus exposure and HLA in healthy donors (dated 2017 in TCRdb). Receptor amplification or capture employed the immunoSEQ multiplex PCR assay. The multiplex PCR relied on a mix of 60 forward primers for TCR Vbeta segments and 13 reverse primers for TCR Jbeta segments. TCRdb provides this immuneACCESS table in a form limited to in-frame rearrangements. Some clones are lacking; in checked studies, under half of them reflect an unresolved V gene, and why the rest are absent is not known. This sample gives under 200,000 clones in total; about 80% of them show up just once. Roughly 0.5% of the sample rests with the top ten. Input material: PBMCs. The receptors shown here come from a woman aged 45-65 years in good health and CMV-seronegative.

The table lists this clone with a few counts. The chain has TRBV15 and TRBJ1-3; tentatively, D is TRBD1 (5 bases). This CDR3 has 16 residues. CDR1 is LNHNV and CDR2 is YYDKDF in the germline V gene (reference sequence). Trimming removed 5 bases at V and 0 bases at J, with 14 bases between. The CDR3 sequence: CATSFQGIGSGNTIYF. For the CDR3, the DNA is TGTGCCACCAGCTTTCAGGGTATCGGCTCTGGAAACACCATATATTTT.

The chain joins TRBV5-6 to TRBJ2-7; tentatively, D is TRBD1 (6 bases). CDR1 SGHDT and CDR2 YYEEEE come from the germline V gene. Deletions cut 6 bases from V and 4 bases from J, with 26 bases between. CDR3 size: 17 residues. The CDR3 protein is CASTKTIRDTHWYEQYF. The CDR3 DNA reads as TGTGCCAGCACCAAAACCATCCGGGACACACATTGGTACGAGCAGTACTTC.

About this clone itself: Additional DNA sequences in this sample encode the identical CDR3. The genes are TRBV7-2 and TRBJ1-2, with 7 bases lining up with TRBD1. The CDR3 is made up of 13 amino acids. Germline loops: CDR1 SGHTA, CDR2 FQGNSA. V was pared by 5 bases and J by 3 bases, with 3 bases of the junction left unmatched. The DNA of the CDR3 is TGTGCCAGCAGCCCAGACAGGGACTATGGCTACACCTTC. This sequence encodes CASSPDRDYGYTF.

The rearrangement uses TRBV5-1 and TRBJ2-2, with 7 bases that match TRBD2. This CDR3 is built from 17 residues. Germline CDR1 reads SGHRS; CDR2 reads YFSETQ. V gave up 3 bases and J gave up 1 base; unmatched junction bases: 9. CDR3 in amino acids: CASSSLSGGLNTGELFF. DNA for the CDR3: TGCGCCAGCAGCTCTTTGTCGGGAGGATTGAACACCGGGGAGCTGTTTTTT.

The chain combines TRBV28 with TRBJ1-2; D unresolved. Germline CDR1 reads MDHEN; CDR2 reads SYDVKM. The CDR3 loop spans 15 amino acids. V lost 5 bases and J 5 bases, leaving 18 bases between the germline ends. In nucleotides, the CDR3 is TGTGCCAGCAGTAAGCCAGGACTTTCGGCGTATGGCTACACCTTC. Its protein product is CASSKPGLSAYGYTF.

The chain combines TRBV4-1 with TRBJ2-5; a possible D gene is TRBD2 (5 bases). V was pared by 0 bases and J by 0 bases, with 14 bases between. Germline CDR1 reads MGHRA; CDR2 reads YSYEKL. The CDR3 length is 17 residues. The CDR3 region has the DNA TGCGCCAGCAGCCAAGATAGGGCTAGCCTGTACCAAGAGACCCAGTACTTC. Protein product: CASSQDRASLYQETQYF.

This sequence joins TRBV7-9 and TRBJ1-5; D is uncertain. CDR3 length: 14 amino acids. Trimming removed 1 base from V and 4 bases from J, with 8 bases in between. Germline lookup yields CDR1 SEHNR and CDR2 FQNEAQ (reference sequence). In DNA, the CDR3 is TGTGCCAGCAGCTTAGACACGAAAAATCAGCCCCAGCATTTT. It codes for CASSLDTKNQPQHF. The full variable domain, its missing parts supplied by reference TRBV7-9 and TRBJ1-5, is DTGVSQNPRHKITKRGQNVTFRCDPISEHNRLYWYRQTLGQGPEFLTYFQNEAQLEKSRLLSDRFSAERPKGSFSTLEIQRTEQGDSAMYLCASSLDTKNQPQHFGDGTRLSIL.

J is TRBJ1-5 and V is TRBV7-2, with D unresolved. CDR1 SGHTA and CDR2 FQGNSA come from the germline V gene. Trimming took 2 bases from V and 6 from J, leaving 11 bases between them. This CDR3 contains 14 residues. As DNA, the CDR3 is TGTGCCAGCAGCTTATCATCGGGAGGTCAGCCCCAGCATTTT. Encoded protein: CASSLSSGGQPQHF.

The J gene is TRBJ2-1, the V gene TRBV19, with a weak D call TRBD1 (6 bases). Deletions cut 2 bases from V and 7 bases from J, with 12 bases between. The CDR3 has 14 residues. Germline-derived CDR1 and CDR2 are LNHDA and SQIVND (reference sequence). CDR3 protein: CASSISGGGNEQFF. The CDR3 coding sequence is TGTGCCAGTAGTATATCTGGGGGCGGGAATGAGCAGTTCTTC.

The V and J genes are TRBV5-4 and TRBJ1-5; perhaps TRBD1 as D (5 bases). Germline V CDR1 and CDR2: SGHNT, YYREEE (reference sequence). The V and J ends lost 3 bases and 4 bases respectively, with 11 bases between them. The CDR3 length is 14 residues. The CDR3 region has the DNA TGTGCCAGCAGCTATACAGGTGATAATCAGCCCCAGCATTTT. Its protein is CASSYTGDNQPQHF.

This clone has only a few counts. CDR3 nucleotide sequence: TGTGCCAGCAGCTCTCAGGGGGCGCGAACCGGGGAGCTGTTTTTT. Translating gives CASSSQGARTGELFF. The chain has TRBV5-4 and TRBJ2-2; TRBD1 aligns across 8 bases. V lost 3 bases to trimming and J lost 5 bases; unmatched junction nucleotides: 6. The germline gives CDR1 SGHNT, CDR2 YYREEE (reference sequence). The CDR3 is 15 residues long. The full variable domain, its missing parts supplied by reference TRBV5-4 and TRBJ2-2, is ETGVTQSPTHLIKTRGQQVTLRCSSQSGHNTVSWYQQALGQGPQFIFQYYREEENGRGNFPPRFSGLQFPNYSSELNVNALELDDSALYLCASSSQGARTGELFFGEGSRLTVL.

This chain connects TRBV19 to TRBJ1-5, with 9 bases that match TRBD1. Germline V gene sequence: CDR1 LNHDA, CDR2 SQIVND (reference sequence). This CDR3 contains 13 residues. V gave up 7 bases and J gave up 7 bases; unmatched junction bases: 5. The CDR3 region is CASTQTGGQPQHF. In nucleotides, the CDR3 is TGTGCCAGTACCCAAACAGGGGGCCAGCCCCAGCATTTT.

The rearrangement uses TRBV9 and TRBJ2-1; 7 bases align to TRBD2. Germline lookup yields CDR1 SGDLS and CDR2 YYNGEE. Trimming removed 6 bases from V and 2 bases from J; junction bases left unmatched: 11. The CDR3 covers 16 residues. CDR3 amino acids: CASNPSSGPTYNEQFF. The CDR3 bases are TGTGCCAGCAACCCTTCTAGCGGCCCTACCTACAATGAGCAGTTCTTC.

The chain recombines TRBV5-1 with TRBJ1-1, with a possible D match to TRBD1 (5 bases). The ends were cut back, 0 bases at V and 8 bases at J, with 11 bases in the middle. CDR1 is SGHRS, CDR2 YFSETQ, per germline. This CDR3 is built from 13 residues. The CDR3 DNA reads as TGCGCCAGCAGCTTGGATGACAGTCGGGAAGCTTTCTTT. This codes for CASSLDDSREAFF.

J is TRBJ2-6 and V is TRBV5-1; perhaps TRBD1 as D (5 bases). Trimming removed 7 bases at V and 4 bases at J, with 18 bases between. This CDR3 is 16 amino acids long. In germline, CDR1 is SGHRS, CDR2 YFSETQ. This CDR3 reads CASVQDTWAGANVLTF. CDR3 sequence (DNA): TGCGCCAGCGTGCAGGACACGTGGGCCGGGGCCAACGTCCTGACTTTC. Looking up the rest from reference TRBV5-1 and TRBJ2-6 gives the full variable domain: KAGVTQTPRYLIKTRGQQVTLSCSPISGHRSVSWYQQTPGQGLQFLFEYFSETQRNKGNFPGRFSGRQFSNSRSEMNVSTLELGDSALYLCASVQDTWAGANVLTFGAGSRLTVL.

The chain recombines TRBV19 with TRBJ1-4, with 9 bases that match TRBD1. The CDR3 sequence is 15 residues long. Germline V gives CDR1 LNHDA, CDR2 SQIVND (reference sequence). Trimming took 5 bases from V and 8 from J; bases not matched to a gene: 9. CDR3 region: CASSLTGTGKEKLFF. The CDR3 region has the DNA TGTGCCAGTAGTCTCACCGGGACAGGGAAGGAAAAACTGTTTTTT.

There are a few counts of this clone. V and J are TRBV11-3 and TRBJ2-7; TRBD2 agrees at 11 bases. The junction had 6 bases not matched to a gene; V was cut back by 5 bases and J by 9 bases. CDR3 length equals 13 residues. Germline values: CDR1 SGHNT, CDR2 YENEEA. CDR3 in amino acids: CASSLAGGGAQYF. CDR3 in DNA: TGTGCCAGCAGCCTAGCGGGAGGAGGGGCGCAGTACTTC.

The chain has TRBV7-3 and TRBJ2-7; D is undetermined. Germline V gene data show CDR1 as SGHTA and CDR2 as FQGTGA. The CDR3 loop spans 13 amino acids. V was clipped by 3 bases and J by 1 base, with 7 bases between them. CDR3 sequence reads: CASSLGRSYEQYF. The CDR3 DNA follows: TGTGCCAGCAGCTTGGGCAGGTCCTACGAGCAGTACTTC.

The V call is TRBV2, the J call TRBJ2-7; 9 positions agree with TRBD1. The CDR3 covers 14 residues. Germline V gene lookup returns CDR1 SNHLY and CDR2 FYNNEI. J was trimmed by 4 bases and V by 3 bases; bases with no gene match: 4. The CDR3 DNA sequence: TGTGCCAGCAGTGACGACAGGGGGGGGTACGAGCAGTACTTC. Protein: CASSDDRGGYEQYF.

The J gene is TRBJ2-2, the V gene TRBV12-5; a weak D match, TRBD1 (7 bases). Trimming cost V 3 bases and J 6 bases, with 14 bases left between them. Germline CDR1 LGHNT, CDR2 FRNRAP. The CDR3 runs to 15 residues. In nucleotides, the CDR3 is TGTGCTAGTGGTTTCTCCCAGGGGGGACCCGGGGAGCTGTTTTTT. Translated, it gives CASGFSQGGPGELFF.